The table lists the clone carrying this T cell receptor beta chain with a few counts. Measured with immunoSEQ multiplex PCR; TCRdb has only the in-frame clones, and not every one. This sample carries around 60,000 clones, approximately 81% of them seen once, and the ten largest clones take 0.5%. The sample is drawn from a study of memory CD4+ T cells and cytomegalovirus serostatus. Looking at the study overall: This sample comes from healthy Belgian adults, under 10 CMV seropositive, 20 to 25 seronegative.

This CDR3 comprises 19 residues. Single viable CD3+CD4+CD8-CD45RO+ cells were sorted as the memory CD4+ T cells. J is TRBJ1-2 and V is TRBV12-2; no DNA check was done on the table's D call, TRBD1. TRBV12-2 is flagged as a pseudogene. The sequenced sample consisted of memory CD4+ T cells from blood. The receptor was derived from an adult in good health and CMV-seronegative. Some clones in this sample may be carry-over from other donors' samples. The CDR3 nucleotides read TGTGCAAGTCGCTTGTACCCAGGGGGGTTCTTACAGAATAACTATGGCTACACCTTC. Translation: CASRLYPGGFLQNNYGYTF.